This TCR beta chain was identified during a study of T-cell reconstitution after alpha-beta-depleted transplantation in children (dated by TCRdb to about 2016). Looking at the study overall: Using TCR repertoire profiling, the study followed T-cell immune reconstitution in a quantitative way in children after TCRalphabeta/CD19-depleted allogeneic hematopoietic cell transplantation.

This clonotype occurred many times. Its cognate antigen has yet to be identified. Base-call qualities are not available, and no considerably larger clone is one nucleotide away. The CDR3 runs 14 amino acids, cysteine and phenylalanine included. Only the CDR3 DNA stays, 42 bases, in frame from base 1. The junction shows trimming of 4 bases on V and 5 bases on J, plus 14 bases between the germline ends. Reading the germline V gene (reference sequence) gives CDR1 LGHDT and CDR2 YNNKEL. Library preparation employed PCR. For sequencing, an Illumina HiSeq 2500 was employed. Molecular barcoding was employed in the preparation of TCR libraries, with unique molecular identifiers being used to normalize TCRbeta repertoire quantification. TCRdb's own reprocessing of the public reads used fastp at Q25 and MiXCR and kept productive beta chains. One record per CDR3 amino acid sequence lists the most common genes and DNA. The sample table records about 420,000 distinct CDR3 sequences; roughly 11% of these occur just once. The ten largest clonotypes hold approximately 5% of the sample.

Source: PBMCs from the stem cell graft donor, taken from the stem cell graft. This receptor was taken from a human donor who donated a stem cell graft to a child with acute myeloid leukemia. Here the chain combines TRBV3-1 and TRBJ2-5, and TRBD1 may be the D gene, going by 5 matching bases. In nucleotides, the sequence is TGTGCCAGCAGCCCGTACCAGGGATGGGAGACCCAGTACTTC. The resulting protein is CASSPYQGWETQYF.